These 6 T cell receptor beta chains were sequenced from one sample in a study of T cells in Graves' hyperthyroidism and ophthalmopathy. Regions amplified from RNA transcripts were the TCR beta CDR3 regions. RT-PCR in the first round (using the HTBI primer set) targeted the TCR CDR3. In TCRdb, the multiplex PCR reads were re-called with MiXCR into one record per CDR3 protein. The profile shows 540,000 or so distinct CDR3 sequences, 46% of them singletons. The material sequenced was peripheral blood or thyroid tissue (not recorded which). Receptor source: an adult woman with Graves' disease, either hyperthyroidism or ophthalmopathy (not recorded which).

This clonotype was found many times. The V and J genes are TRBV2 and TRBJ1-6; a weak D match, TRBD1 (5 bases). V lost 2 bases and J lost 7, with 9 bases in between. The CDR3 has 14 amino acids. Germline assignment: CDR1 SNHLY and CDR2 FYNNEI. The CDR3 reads CASSEQGENSPLHF. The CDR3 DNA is TGTGCCAGCAGTGAACAGGGAGAAAATTCACCCCTCCACTTT.

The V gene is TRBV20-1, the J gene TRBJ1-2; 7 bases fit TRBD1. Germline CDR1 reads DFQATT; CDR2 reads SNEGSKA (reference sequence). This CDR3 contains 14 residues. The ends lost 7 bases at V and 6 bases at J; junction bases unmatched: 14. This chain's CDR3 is CSVESDSGTDGYTF. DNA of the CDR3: TGCAGTGTCGAGAGCGACTCCGGGACAGATGGCTACACCTTC.

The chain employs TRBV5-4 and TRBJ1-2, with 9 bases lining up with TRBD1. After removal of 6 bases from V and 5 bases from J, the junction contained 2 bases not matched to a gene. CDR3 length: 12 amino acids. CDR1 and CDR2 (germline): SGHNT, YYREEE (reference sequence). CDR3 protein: CASTGQGYGYTF. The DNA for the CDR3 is TGTGCCAGCACTGGACAGGGGTATGGCTACACCTTC.

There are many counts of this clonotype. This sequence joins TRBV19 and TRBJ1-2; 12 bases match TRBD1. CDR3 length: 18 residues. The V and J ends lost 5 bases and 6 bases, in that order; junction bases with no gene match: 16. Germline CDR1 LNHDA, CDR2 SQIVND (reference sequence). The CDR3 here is CASSHLTPGTGGADGYTF. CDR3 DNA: TGTGCCAGTAGTCACCTCACCCCCGGGACAGGGGGCGCGGATGGCTACACCTTC.

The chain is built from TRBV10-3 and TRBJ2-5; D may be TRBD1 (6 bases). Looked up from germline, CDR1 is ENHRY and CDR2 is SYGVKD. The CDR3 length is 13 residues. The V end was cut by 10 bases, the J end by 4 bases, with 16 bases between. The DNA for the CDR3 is TGTGCCAGTCAGGGGAGAGGTGGAGAGACCCAGTACTTC. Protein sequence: CASQGRGGETQYF.

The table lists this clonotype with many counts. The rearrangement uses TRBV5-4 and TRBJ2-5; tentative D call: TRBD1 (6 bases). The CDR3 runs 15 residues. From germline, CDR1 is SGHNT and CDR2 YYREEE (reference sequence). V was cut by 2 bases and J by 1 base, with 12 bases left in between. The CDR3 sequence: CASSFRGQLQETQYF. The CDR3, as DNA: TGTGCCAGCAGCTTCCGGGGACAACTCCAAGAGACCCAGTACTTC.